The clone carrying this T cell receptor (beta chain) has just one count. The sample belongs to a study of cytomegalovirus exposure and HLA in healthy donors. The PCR made use of 60 Vbeta and 13 Jbeta primers. TCRdb keeps only in-frame clones here, not all; method: immunoSEQ multiplex PCR. The table shows some 85,000 clones, with around four fifths occurring only once. Germline V gives CDR1 MDHEN, CDR2 SYDVKM. V shed 7 bases, J shed 8 bases, and the junction held 7 bases outside the gene matches. The CDR3 runs 13 residues. The chain joins TRBV28 to TRBJ1-4; 7 bases map to TRBD1. The receptor's source is a male donor in good health and CMV-seronegative. Sequenced: PBMCs. The CDR3 DNA reads TGTGCCAGCAATCAAGACAGGGACGAAAAACTGTTTTTT. Translating gives CASNQDRDEKLFF.